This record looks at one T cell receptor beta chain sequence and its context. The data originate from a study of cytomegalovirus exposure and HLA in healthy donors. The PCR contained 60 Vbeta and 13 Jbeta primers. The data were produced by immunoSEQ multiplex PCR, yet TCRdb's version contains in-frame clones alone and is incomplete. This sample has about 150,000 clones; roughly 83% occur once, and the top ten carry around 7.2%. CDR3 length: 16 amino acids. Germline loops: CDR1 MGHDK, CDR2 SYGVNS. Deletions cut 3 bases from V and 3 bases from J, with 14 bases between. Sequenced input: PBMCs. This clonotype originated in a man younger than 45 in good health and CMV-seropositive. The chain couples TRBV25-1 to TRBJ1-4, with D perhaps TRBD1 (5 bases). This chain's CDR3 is CASSEWRGRSNEKLFF. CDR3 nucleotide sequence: TGTGCCAGCAGTGAGTGGCGGGGGAGGTCTAATGAAAAACTGTTTTTT. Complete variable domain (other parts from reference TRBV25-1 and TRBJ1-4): EADIYQTPRYLVIGTGKKITLECSQTMGHDKMYWYQQDPGMELHLIHYSYGVNSTEKGDLSSESTVSRIRTEHFPLTLESARPSHTSQYLCASSEWRGRSNEKLFFGSGTQLSVL.